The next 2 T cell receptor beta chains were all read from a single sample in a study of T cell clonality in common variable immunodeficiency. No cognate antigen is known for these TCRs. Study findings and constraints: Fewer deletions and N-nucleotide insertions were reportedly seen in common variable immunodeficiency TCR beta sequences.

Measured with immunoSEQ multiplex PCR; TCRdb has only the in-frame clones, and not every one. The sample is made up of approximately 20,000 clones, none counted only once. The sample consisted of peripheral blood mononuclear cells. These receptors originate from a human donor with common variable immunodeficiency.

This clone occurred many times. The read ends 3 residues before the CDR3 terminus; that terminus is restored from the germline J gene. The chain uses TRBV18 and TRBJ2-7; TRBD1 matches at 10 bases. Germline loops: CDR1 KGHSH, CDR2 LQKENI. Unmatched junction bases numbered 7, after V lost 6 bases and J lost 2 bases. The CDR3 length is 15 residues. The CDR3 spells CASSLAGTGAYEQYF. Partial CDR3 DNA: TGTGCCAGCTCGCTTGCCGGGACAGGGGCCTACGAG.

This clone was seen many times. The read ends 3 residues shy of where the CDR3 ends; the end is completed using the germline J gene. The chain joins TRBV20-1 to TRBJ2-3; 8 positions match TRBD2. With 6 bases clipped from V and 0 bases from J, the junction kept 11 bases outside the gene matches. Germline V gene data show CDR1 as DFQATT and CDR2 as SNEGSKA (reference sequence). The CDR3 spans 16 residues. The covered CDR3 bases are TGCAGTGCAAGGGAACTGGCTAGCGGGAGCACAGATACG. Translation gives CSARELASGSTDT. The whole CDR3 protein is CSARELASGSTDTQYF.